The text below deals with one T cell receptor (beta chain). Its specificity is not known. The sample is drawn from a study of OX40 agonist ivuxolimab in advanced cancers. Looking at the study overall: Ivuxolimab is an agonistic anti-OX40 (CD134) antibody, and patients were treated with it. Three patients responded partially, comprising one with hepatocellular carcinoma and two with cutaneous melanoma.

On cycle 4 day 1 and cycle 7 day 1, as well as at baseline, blood was sampled. Overall study findings and caveats: It was not determined which antigens were specifically recognized by the peripheral T cells that had undergone clonal expansion.

Sequenced by immunoSEQ multiplex PCR; TCRdb stores in-frame clones only, minus some. Of tens of thousands of clones in the sample, approximately 91% are singletons; the top ten hold 0.72%. This TCR was recovered from an adult with an advanced solid tumor such as melanoma, head and neck, liver or kidney cancer. Sequenced material: CD4+ or CD8+ T cells sorted from blood, taken in a trial of the OX40 agonist ivuxolimab.

CDR3 in DNA: TGTGCCAGCAGCTTGTTCTCGAGCTCCTACAATGAGCAGTTCTTC. It encodes CASSLFSSSYNEQFF. The V call is TRBV5-5, the J call TRBJ2-1, with no clear D. The CDR3 totals 15 residues. CDR1 is SGHKS, CDR2 YYEKEE, per germline (reference sequence). The V end lost 1 base, the J end lost 0 bases, and 8 bases lay between the germline ends.